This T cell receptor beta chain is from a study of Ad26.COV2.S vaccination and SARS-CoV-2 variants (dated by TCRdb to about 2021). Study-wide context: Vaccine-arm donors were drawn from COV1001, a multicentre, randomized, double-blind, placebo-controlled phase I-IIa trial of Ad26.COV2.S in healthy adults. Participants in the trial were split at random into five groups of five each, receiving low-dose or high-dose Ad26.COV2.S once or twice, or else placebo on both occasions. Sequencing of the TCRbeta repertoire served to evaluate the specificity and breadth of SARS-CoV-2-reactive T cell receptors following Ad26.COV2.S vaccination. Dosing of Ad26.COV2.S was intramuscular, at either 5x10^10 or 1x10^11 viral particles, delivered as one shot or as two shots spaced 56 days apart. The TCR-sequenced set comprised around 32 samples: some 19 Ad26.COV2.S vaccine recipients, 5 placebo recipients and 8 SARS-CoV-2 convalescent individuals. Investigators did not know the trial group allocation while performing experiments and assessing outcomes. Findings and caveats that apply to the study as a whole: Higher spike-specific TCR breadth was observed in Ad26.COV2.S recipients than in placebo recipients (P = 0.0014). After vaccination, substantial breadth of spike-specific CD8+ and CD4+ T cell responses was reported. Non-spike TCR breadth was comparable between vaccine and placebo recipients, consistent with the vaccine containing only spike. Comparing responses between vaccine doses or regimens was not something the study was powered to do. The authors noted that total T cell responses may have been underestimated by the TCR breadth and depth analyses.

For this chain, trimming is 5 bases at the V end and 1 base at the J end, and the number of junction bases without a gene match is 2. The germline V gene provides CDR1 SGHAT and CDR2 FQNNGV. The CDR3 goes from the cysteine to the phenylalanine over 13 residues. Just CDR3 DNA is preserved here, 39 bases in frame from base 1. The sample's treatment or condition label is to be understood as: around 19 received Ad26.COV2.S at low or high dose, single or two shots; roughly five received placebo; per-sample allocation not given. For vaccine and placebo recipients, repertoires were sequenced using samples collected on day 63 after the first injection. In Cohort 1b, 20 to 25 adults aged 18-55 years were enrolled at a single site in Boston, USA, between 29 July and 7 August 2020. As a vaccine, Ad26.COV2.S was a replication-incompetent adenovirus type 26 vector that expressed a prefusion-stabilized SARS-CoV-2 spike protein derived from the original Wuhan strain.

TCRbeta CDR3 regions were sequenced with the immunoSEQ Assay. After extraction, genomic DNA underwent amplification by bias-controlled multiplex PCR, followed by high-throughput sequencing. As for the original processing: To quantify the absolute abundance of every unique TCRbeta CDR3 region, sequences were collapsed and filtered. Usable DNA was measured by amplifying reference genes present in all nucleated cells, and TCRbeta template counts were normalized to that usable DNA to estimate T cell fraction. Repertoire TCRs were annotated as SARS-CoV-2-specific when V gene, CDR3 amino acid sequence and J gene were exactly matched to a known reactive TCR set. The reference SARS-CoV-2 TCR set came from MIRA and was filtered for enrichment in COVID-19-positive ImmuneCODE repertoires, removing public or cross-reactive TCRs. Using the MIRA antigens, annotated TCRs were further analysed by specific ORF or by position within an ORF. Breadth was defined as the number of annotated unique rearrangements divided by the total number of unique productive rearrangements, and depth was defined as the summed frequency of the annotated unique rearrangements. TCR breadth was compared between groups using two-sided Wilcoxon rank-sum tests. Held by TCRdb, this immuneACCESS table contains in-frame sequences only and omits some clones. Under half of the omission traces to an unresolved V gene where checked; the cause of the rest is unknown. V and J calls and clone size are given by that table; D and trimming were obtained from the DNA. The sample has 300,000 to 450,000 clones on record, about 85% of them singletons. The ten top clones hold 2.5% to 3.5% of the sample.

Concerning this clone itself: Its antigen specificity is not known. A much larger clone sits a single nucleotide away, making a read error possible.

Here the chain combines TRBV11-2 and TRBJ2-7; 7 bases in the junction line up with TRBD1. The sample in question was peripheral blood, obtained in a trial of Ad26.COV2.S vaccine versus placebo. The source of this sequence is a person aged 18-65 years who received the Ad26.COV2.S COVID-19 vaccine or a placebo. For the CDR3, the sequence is CASSPDRSYEQYF. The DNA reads TGTGCCAGCAGCCCGGACAGGTCCTACGAGCAGTACTTC.